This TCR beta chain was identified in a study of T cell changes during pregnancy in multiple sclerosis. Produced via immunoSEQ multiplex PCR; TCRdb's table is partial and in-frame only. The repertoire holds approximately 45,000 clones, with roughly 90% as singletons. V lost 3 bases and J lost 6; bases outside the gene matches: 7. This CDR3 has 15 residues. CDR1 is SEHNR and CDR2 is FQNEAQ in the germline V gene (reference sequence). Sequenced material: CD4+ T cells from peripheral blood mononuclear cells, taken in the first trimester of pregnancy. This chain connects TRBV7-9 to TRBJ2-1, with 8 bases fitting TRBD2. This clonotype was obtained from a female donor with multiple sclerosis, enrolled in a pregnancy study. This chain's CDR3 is CASSLSGSSFNEQFF. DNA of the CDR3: TGTGCCAGCAGCTTGAGCGGGAGCAGCTTCAATGAGCAGTTCTTC.